This TCR beta chain came from a study of radiation and T cells in renal cell carcinoma. Trimming removed 4 bases from V and 1 base from J, with 5 bases in between. The germline V gene has CDR1 MGHRA and CDR2 YSYEKL. This CDR3 has 13 residues. TCRdb keeps only in-frame clones here, not all; method: immunoSEQ multiplex PCR. The data contain around 130,000 clones, 80% to 90% of them seen just once; the ten biggest clones take up approximately 2%. The time point was: blood 2 weeks post-SBRT. The treatment was: 15 Gy SBRT to primary tumor, nephrectomy 4 weeks later. Here the sequenced sample was blood, taken from a patient whose treatment included radiotherapy and nephrectomy. The chain joins TRBV4-1 to TRBJ1-3; D not resolved. The TCR originated in a woman aged 55-69 years with renal cell carcinoma. CDR3 region: CASSPRSGNTIYF. CDR3 DNA sequence: TGCGCCAGCAGCCCCCGATCTGGAAACACCATATATTTT.